This T cell receptor beta chain was retrieved from a study of regulatory T cells in long-lasting Graves disease. Across the whole study: Antithyroid drugs had been taken by newly diagnosed Graves' patients for under 3 months.

The CDR3 consists of 15 residues. The germline V and J ends were trimmed by 4 bases and 0 bases, with 12 bases remaining between them. CDR1 is SGHTA and CDR2 is FQGTGA in the germline V gene. Library construction for TCR beta used iRepertoire HTBI primers and Arm-PCR of CDR3 regions. TCRdb independently ran MiXCR on the multiplex PCR reads; one entry per CDR3 protein. The sample shows 450,000 to 500,000 distinct CDR3 sequences, roughly 16% of them seen only once. This clonotype was counted ten times or more. Time point in this sample: newly diagnosed GD, antithyroid drugs for less than 3 months. Scientists built the TCR library using RNA that was extracted from PBMCs. Roughly 10 milliliters of peripheral blood were taken and placed in EDTA tubes. This sample also belongs to another study, concerning T cells in Graves' hyperthyroidism and ophthalmopathy. In that study: Blood also showed most of the thyroid clonotypes that were expanded above 0.001. A model built on 13 V-J features separated ophthalmopathy from stable hyperthyroidism.

The chain couples TRBV7-3 to TRBJ1-1; the D gene is possibly TRBD1 (5 bases). This clonotype was obtained from a man between 40 and 49 years old with Graves disease. The sequenced sample was peripheral blood mononuclear cells (PBMCs), obtained at new diagnosis, from a patient treated with antithyroid drugs. CDR3 sequence reads: CASSSKGPMNTEAFF. CDR3 coding DNA: TGTGCCAGCAGCTCGAAGGGACCGATGAACACTGAAGCTTTCTTT. Based on the CDR3 plus reference TRBV7-3 and TRBJ1-1, the full variable domain is GAGVSQTPSNKVTEKGKYVELRCDPISGHTALYWYRQSLGQGPEFLIYFQGTGAADDSGLPNDRFFAVRPEGSVSTLKIQRTERGDSAVYLCASSSKGPMNTEAFFGQGTRLTVV.